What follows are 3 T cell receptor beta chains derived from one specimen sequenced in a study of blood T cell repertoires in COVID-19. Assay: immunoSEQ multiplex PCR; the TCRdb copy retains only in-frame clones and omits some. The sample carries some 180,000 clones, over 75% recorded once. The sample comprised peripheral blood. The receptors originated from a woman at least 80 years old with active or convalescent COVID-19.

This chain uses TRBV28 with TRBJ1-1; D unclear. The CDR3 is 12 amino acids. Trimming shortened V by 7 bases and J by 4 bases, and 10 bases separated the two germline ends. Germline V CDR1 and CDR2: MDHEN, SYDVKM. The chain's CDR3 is CASTLVGTEAFF. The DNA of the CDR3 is TGTGCCAGCACCTTAGTTGGCACTGAAGCTTTCTTT.

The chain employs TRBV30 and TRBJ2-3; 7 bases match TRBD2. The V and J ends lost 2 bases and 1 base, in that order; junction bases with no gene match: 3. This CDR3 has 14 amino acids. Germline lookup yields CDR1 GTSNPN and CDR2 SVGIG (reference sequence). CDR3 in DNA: TGTGCCTGGAGTCCGAGCGGGGGCACAGATACGCAGTATTTT. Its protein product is CAWSPSGGTDTQYF.

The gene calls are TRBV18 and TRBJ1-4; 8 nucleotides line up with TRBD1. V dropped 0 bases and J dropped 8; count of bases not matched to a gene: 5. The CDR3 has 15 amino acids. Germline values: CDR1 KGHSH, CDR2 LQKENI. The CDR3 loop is CASSPPGDRGEKLFF. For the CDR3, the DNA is TGTGCCAGCTCACCACCAGGTGACAGGGGAGAAAAACTGTTTTTT.